These 29 T cell receptor beta chains came from one sample sequenced in a study of T cell responses to AZD1222 COVID-19 vaccine. The protocol was immunoSEQ multiplex PCR, while the TCRdb copy is restricted to in-frame clones and leaves out a portion. The sample comprises about 86,000 clones, roughly nine tenths of which are singletons, and roughly 5.2% rests with the top ten. The sequencing used peripheral blood, collected 28 days after the second AZD1222 dose. The source is an adult who received the AZD1222 COVID-19 vaccine.

Written as DNA, the CDR3 is TGTGCCAGCAGTGAATGGGCGGGAAGGGGCGAGCAGTACTTC. Its translation is CASSEWAGRGEQYF. The genes are TRBV25-1 and TRBJ2-7; a weak D match, TRBD2 (6 bases). The CDR3 is 14 amino acids. In germline, CDR1 is MGHDK, CDR2 SYGVNS. V shed 1 base and J shed 6 bases, with 13 bases lying between them.

The rearrangement joins TRBV3-1 (or the pseudogene TRBV3-2) to TRBJ2-7, with a possible D match to TRBD1 (5 bases). CDR3 length equals 14 residues. V lost 3 bases, J lost 2 bases, and 11 bases lay in between. Germline values: CDR1 LGHDT, CDR2 YNNKEL (reference sequence). CDR3 region: CASSQGDRTYEQYV. The CDR3 DNA sequence: TGTGCCAGCAGCCAGGGTGACAGAACCTACGAGCAGTACGTC.

This clone was seen just once. The chain links TRBV9 to TRBJ1-4, with 7 bases aligning to TRBD1. The CDR3 totals 18 residues. V was clipped by 1 base and J by 7 bases; unmatched bases: 16. Germline CDR1 and CDR2: SGDLS and YYNGEE. The CDR3 DNA reads TGTGCCAGCAGCGTAACAGATACCAGGGGGGCGACGGGTGAAAAACTGTTTTTT. Its protein is CASSVTDTRGATGEKLFF.

This chain uses TRBV29-1 with TRBJ2-1, with no clear D. The germline CDR1 and CDR2 sequences are SQVTM and ANQGSEA. Trimming stripped 4 bases from V and 0 bases from J, with 10 bases between. The CDR3 loop spans 14 amino acids. DNA for the CDR3: TGCAGCGTTGCCCCCCAGGCCTCCTACAATGAGCAGTTCTTC. Its translation is CSVAPQASYNEQFF.

This clone was observed a single time. The rearrangement links TRBV5-1 to TRBJ1-2; 7 bases align to TRBD1. The CDR3 is 15 amino acids. The V gene's germline CDR1 is SGHRS and CDR2 YFSETQ. V lost 3 bases, J lost 4 bases, and 9 bases stayed unmatched. In DNA, the CDR3 is TGCGCCAGCAGCTCGACCACAGGGGACGCCTATGGCTACACCTTC. Its protein is CASSSTTGDAYGYTF.

In its sample, this clone was seen once. This chain uses TRBV6-5 with TRBJ1-5, with D uncertain. Germline CDR1 and CDR2: MNHEY and SVGAGI. The V gene lost 7 bases and the J gene lost 0 bases, with 13 bases spanning the gap. This CDR3 has 15 amino acids. In nucleotides, the CDR3 is TGTGCCAGCAATCCCGGGATTCATAGCAATCAGCCCCAGCATTTT. Protein sequence: CASNPGIHSNQPQHF.

The chain is built from TRBV6-2 or TRBV6-3 and TRBJ1-2, with 9 bases that match TRBD1. Looked up from germline, CDR1 is MNHEY and CDR2 is SVGEGT. The V gene end was trimmed by 5 bases and the J gene end by 5 bases; junction bases not matched to a gene: 9. This CDR3 region has 15 residues. The CDR3 bases are TGTGCCAGCAGTGACCCGGGACAGGGATTTTATGGCTACACCTTC. It yields the protein CASSDPGQGFYGYTF.

V usage is TRBV12-3 or TRBV12-4 and J usage is TRBJ1-5; perhaps TRBD1 as D (6 bases). Trimming cost V 6 bases and J 6 bases, with 12 bases left between them. This CDR3 has 13 residues. This chain's CDR3 is CASRPTGSQPQHF. CDR3 DNA sequence: TGTGCCAGCAGACCCACAGGGTCTCAGCCCCAGCATTTT.

The CDR3 coding sequence is TGTGCCACCACCCAACAGGGGGCGGCGTACAATGAGCAGTTCTTC. It specifies CATTQQGAAYNEQFF. The V and J genes are TRBV24-1 and TRBJ2-1; the match to TRBD1 covers 9 bases. From germline, CDR1 is KGHDR and CDR2 SFDVKD. V lost 8 bases, J lost 4 bases, and 8 bases stayed unmatched. CDR3 size: 15 residues.

The rearrangement uses TRBV18 and TRBJ2-7, with 7 nucleotides matching TRBD1. CDR1 and CDR2 from the germline V gene are KGHSH and LQKENI. This CDR3 region has 14 residues. The V and J ends lost 3 bases and 1 base, in that order; junction bases with no gene match: 3. The CDR3, as DNA: TGTGCCAGCTCACCCAAGGGACAGTCCTACGAGCAGTACTTC. It encodes CASSPKGQSYEQYF.

The rearrangement joins TRBV7-9 to TRBJ1-5, with D tentatively TRBD1 (5 bases). This CDR3 is built from 16 residues. Germline CDR1 reads SEHNR; CDR2 reads FQNEAQ (reference sequence). V was clipped by 5 bases and J by 1 base, with 15 bases between them. CDR3 coding DNA: TGTGCCAGCAGCCTGGGAACAGGTTCAAGCAATCAGCCCCAGCATTTT. Its protein is CASSLGTGSSNQPQHF.

The V call is TRBV10-3, the J call TRBJ1-2; D is ambiguous. V lost 0 bases to trimming and J lost 0 bases, with 8 bases between them. This CDR3 is built from 15 residues. Germline lookup yields CDR1 ENHRY and CDR2 SYGVKD. CDR3 residues: CAISESYRANYGYTF. DNA for the CDR3: TGTGCCATCAGTGAGTCATACCGAGCTAACTATGGCTACACCTTC.

J is TRBJ2-5 and V is TRBV19; no clear D gene. The ends were cut back, 0 bases at V and 1 base at J, with 21 bases in the middle. CDR3 length equals 19 residues. The V gene's germline CDR1 is LNHDA and CDR2 SQIVND (reference sequence). The CDR3 region has the DNA TGTGCCAGTAGTATAGATCTAACGGCAGGTTATATGGGCCAAGAGACCCAGTACTTC. Translating gives CASSIDLTAGYMGQETQYF.

This chain joins TRBV4-2 and TRBJ2-1; D is undetermined. This CDR3 region has 16 residues. Trimming took off 0 bases at V and 0 bases at J, with 9 bases between the two ends. Germline CDR1 and CDR2: LGHNA and YNFKEQ. The CDR3 nucleotides are TGTGCCAGCAGCCAAGAAGGCATGAGCTCCTACAATGAGCAGTTCTTC. This translates into CASSQEGMSSYNEQFF.

The V gene is TRBV5-1, the J gene TRBJ2-5; a weak D match, TRBD1 (5 bases). The CDR3 is made up of 14 amino acids. Germline CDR1 is SGHRS and CDR2 is YFSETQ. Trimming removed 4 bases from V and 0 bases from J, with 10 bases in between. The CDR3 region is CASSLTAYQETQYF. CDR3 bases: TGCGCCAGCAGCCTGACAGCGTACCAAGAGACCCAGTACTTC.

This clone was detected only once. The V call is TRBV7-8, the J call TRBJ2-3; 8 positions match TRBD1. J gave up 4 bases and V 2 bases, and 8 bases lay outside the gene matches. The CDR3 is 16 amino acids. The germline CDR1 and CDR2 sequences are SGHVS and FQNEAQ. CDR3 in DNA: TGTGCCAGCAGCTTATTCCGACAGGGGCTGCCAGATACGCAGTATTTT. The encoded protein is CASSLFRQGLPDTQYF.

The genes are TRBV5-6 and TRBJ1-5, with a tentative D call TRBD1 (6 bases). The CDR3 covers 16 residues. CDR1 and CDR2 from the germline V gene are SGHDT and YYEEEE. With 0 bases removed from V and 5 bases from J, the gap between germline ends came to 15 bases. DNA of the CDR3: TGTGCCAGCAGCTTGGCCTCAGGGGAGAGGGATCAGCCCCAGCATTTT. As protein: CASSLASGERDQPQHF.

This chain connects TRBV4-1 to TRBJ1-5; D is unclear. The CDR3 is made up of 17 amino acids. V lost 5 bases, J lost 3 bases, and 20 bases lay in between. Germline V gene lookup returns CDR1 MGHRA and CDR2 YSYEKL. The CDR3 sequence: CASSEGKLGQNNQPQHF. In DNA form, the CDR3 reads TGCGCCAGCAGCGAAGGAAAGTTAGGGCAGAACAATCAGCCCCAGCATTTT.

The chain links TRBV5-1 to TRBJ2-3; TRBD2 matches at 11 bases. The CDR3 extends over 16 amino acids. The J segment lost 3 bases and the V segment lost 1 base, leaving 4 bases of the junction unmatched. The germline gives CDR1 SGHRS, CDR2 YFSETQ. The CDR3 DNA follows: TGCGCCAGCAGCTTGATCCCTAGCGGGGGGACAGATACGCAGTATTTT. Translation: CASSLIPSGGTDTQYF.

For the CDR3, the DNA is TGCGCCAGCAGCTTGACCCAGGGTGGAGAGACCCAGTACTTC. Its translation is CASSLTQGGETQYF. The chain combines TRBV5-1 with TRBJ2-5; D is perhaps TRBD1 (5 bases). V lost 1 base to trimming and J lost 4 bases, with 11 bases between them. CDR1 SGHRS and CDR2 YFSETQ come from the germline V gene. CDR3 size: 14 residues. Complete variable domain (other parts from reference TRBV5-1 and TRBJ2-5): KAGVTQTPRYLIKTRGQQVTLSCSPISGHRSVSWYQQTPGQGLQFLFEYFSETQRNKGNFPGRFSGRQFSNSRSEMNVSTLELGDSALYLCASSLTQGGETQYFGPGTRLLVL.

V is TRBV11-2 and J is TRBJ2-7, with D possibly being TRBD1 (6 bases). The CDR3 has 14 residues. Trimming left V 5 bases short and J 3 bases short, with 14 bases between. CDR1 and CDR2 (germline): SGHAT, FQNNGV. The CDR3: CASSPRDTIYEQYF. In DNA, the CDR3 is TGTGCCAGCAGCCCCCGGGACACAATCTACGAGCAGTACTTC.

The rearrangement joins TRBV4-2 to TRBJ2-7; the D gene is possibly TRBD1 (6 bases). CDR3 length equals 14 residues. Germline CDR1 is LGHNA and CDR2 is YNFKEQ. V lost 3 bases, J lost 5 bases, and 14 bases lay in between. The CDR3 spells CASSHRQGFDEQYF. The CDR3 DNA follows: TGTGCCAGCAGCCACCGGCAGGGGTTCGACGAGCAGTACTTC.

The chain joins TRBV6-1 to TRBJ1-2; 10 bases fit TRBD1. The V gene's germline CDR1 is MNHNS and CDR2 SASEGT. The CDR3 spans 16 residues. Trimming removed 4 bases from V and 4 bases from J; junction bases left unmatched: 9. DNA for the CDR3: TGTGCCAGCAGTGTGGGACAGGGGATTCGTGTCTATGGCTACACCTTC. Its protein product is CASSVGQGIRVYGYTF.

J is TRBJ1-2 and V is TRBV3-1 (or the pseudogene TRBV3-2); TRBD1 agrees at 8 bases. This CDR3 comprises 20 residues. V gave up 3 bases and J gave up 4 bases; unmatched junction bases: 22. In germline, CDR1 is LGHDT, CDR2 YNNKEL (reference sequence). The DNA for the CDR3 is TGTGCCAGCAGCCATCAAGGGCAGGGGGCTAGACGGTTATCTCGCTATGGCTACACCTTC. It yields the protein CASSHQGQGARRLSRYGYTF.

DNA of the CDR3: TGTGCCAGCAGTTACCTCGGCTCAAACTACGAGCAGTACTTC. Translating it yields CASSYLGSNYEQYF. The chain couples TRBV6-2 or TRBV6-3 to TRBJ2-7; D unresolved. CDR1 and CDR2 (germline): MNHEY, SVGEGT. CDR3 length equals 14 residues. The V gene lost 2 bases and the J gene lost 3 bases, with 11 bases spanning the gap.

This chain uses TRBV19 with TRBJ1-5; D unresolved. V lost 1 base and J 3 bases, leaving 10 bases between the germline ends. CDR1 is LNHDA and CDR2 is SQIVND in the germline V gene (reference sequence). The CDR3 sequence is 15 residues long. CDR3 sequence: CASSIAQGLNQPQHF. In nucleotides, the CDR3 is TGTGCCAGTAGTATAGCTCAAGGGCTCAATCAGCCCCAGCATTTT.

This chain connects TRBV5-5 to TRBJ1-1, with D tentatively TRBD1 (5 bases). V lost 2 bases to trimming and J lost 4 bases, with 18 bases between them. CDR1 is SGHKS, CDR2 YYEKEE, per germline (reference sequence). The CDR3 is 16 amino acids. The chain's CDR3 is CASSFQLGAGGTEAFF. As DNA, the CDR3 is TGTGCCAGCAGCTTTCAGCTCGGGGCCGGAGGCACTGAAGCTTTCTTT.

V gene TRBV18 combines with J gene TRBJ2-7; D is unresolved. Germline lookup yields CDR1 KGHSH and CDR2 LQKENI. The CDR3 is 12 residues long. Deletions cut 5 bases from V and 4 bases from J, with 9 bases between. The CDR3 is CASSIDGYEQYF. CDR3 sequence (DNA): TGTGCCAGCTCAATAGACGGGTACGAGCAGTACTTC.

The chain employs TRBV9 and TRBJ2-2; D is ambiguous. The length of the CDR3 is 15 residues. CDR1 and CDR2 (germline): SGDLS, YYNGEE. The germline V and J ends were trimmed by 0 bases and 1 base, with 7 bases remaining between them. Here the CDR3 DNA reads TGTGCCAGCAGCGTAGGCCATCAGAACACCGGGGAGCTGTTTTTT. Translated: CASSVGHQNTGELFF.